These 2 T cell receptor beta chains were sequenced from one sample in a study of T cell changes during pregnancy in multiple sclerosis. TCRdb keeps only in-frame clones here, not all; method: immunoSEQ multiplex PCR. The table lists around 71,000 clones, 92% of them singletons. Sequenced material: peripheral blood, taken after pregnancy. The receptors come from a female donor with multiple sclerosis, enrolled in a pregnancy study.

The J gene is TRBJ2-1, the V gene TRBV13, with 9 nucleotides matching TRBD2. This CDR3 is built from 15 residues. Looked up from germline, CDR1 is PRHDT and CDR2 is FYEKMQ (reference sequence). V lost 2 bases to trimming and J lost 6 bases; unmatched junction nucleotides: 5. Here the CDR3 reads CASSLSTSGINEQFF. CDR3 in DNA: TGTGCCAGCAGCTTATCGACTAGCGGAATCAATGAGCAGTTCTTC.

The count of this clone is one. This chain joins TRBV19 and TRBJ1-5; 9 nucleotides match TRBD1. From germline, CDR1 is LNHDA and CDR2 SQIVND (reference sequence). This CDR3 has 16 amino acids. Trimming took 4 bases from V and 0 from J; bases not matched to a gene: 4. DNA of the CDR3: TGTGCCAGTAGTAAAGGGACAGGGAGTAGCAATCAGCCCCAGCATTTT. As protein: CASSKGTGSSNQPQHF. The full variable domain, completed using reference TRBV19 and TRBJ1-5, is DGGITQSPKYLFRKEGQNVTLSCEQNLNHDAMYWYRQDPGQGLRLIYYSQIVNDFQKGDIAEGYSVSREKKESFPLTVTSAQKNPTAFYLCASSKGTGSSNQPQHFGDGTRLSIL.